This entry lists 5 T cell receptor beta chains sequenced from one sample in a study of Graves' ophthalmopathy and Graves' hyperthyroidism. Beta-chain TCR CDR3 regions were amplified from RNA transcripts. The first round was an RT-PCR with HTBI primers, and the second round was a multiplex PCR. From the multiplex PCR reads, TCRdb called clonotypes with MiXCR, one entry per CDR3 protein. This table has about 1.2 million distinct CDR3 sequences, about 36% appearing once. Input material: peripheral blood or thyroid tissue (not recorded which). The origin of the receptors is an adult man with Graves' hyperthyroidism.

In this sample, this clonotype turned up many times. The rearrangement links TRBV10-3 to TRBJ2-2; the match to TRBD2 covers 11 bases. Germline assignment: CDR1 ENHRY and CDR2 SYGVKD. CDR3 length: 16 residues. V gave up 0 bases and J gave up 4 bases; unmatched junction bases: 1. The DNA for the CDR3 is TGTGCCATCAGTGAGTCTGGACTAGCGGGCACCGGGGAGCTGTTTTTT. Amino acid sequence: CAISESGLAGTGELFF.

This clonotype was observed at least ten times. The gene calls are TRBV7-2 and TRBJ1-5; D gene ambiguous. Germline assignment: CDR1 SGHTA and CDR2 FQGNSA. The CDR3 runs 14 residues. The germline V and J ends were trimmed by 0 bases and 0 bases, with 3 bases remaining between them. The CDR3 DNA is TGTGCCAGCAGCTTAGCACCTAGCAATCAGCCCCAGCATTTT. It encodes CASSLAPSNQPQHF.

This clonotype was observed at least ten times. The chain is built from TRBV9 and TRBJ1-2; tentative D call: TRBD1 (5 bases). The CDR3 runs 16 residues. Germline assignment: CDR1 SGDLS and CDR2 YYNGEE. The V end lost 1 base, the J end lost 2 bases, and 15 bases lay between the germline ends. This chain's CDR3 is CASSVLGEPSNYGYTF. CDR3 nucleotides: TGTGCCAGCAGCGTATTAGGGGAACCTTCGAACTATGGCTACACCTTC.

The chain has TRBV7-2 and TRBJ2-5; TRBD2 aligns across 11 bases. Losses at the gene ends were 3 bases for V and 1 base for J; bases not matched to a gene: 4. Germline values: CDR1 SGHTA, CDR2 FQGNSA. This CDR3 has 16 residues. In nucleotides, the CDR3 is TGTGCCAGCAGCTTGGGACTAGCGGTACCCCAAGAGACCCAGTACTTC. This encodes CASSLGLAVPQETQYF.

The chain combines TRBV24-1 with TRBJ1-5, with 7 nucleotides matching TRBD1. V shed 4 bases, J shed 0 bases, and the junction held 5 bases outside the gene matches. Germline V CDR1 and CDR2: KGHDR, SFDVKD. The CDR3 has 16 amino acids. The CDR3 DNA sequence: TGTGCCACCAGTGACCCCGGGACAGATAGCAATCAGCCCCAGCATTTT. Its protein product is CATSDPGTDSNQPQHF.